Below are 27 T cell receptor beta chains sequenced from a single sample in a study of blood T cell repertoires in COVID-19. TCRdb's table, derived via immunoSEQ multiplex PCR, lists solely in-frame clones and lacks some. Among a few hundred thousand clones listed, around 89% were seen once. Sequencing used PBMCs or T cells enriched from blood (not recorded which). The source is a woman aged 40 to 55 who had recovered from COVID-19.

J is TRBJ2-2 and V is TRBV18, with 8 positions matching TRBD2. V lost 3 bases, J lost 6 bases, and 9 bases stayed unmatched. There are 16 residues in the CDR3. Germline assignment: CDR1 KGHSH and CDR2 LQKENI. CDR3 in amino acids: CASSPDAAGVAGELFF. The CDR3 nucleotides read TGTGCCAGCTCACCTGATGCAGCGGGAGTAGCCGGGGAGCTGTTTTTT. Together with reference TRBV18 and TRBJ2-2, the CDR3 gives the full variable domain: NAGVMQNPRHLVRRRGQEARLRCSPMKGHSHVYWYRQLPEEGLKFMVYLQKENIIDESGMPKERFSAEFPKEGPSILRIQQVVRGDSAAYFCASSPDAAGVAGELFFGEGSRLTVL.

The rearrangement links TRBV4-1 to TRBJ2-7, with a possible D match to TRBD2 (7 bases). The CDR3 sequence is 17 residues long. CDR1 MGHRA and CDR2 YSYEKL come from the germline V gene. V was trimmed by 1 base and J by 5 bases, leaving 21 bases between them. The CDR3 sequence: CASSQVGKGGGRNEQYF. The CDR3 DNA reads TGCGCCAGCAGCCAAGTGGGGAAAGGGGGAGGGAGGAACGAGCAGTACTTC.

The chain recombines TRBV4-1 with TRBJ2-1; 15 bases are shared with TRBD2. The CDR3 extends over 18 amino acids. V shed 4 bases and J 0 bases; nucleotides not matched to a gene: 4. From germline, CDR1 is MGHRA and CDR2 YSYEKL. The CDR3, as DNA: TGCGCCAGCAGCCGGGGACTAGCGGGAGGATCCTCCTACAATGAGCAGTTCTTC. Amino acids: CASSRGLAGGSSYNEQFF.

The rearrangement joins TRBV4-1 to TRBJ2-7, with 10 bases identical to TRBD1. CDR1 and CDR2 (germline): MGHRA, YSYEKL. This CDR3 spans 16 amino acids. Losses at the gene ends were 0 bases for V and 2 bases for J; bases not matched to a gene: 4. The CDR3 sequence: CASSQDVGTGAYEQYF. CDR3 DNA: TGCGCCAGCAGCCAAGATGTGGGGACAGGGGCCTACGAGCAGTACTTC.

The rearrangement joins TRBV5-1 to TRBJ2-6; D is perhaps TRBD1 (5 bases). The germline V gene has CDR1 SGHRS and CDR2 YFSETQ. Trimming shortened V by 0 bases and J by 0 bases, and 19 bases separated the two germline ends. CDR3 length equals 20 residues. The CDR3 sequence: CASSLGQQGPSPSGANVLTF. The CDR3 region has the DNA TGCGCCAGCAGCTTGGGACAGCAAGGGCCATCTCCCTCTGGGGCCAACGTCCTGACTTTC.

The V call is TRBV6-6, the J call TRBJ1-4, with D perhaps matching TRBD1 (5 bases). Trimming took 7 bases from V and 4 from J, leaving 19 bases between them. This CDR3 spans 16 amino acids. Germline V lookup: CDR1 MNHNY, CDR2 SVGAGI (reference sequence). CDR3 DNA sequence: TGTGCCAGCATACCTACCGGCGGGGACGGTAATGAAAAACTGTTTTTT. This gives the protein CASIPTGGDGNEKLFF.

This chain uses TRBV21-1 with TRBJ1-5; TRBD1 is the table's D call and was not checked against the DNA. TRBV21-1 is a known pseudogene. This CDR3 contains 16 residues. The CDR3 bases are TGTGCCAGCAGCAAATTCTACAGATATAGCAATCAGCCCCAGCATTTT. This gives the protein CASSKFYRYSNQPQHF.

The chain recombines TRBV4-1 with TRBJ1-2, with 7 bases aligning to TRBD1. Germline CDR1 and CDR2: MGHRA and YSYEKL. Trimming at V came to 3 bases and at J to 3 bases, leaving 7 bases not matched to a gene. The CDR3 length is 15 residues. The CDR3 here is CASSHGPTGDYGYTF. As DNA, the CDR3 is TGCGCCAGCAGCCATGGACCCACAGGGGACTATGGCTACACCTTC.

This CDR3 reads CASSPPWTGGLTNEKLFF. CDR3 DNA: TGTGCCAGTAGTCCACCTTGGACAGGGGGCTTGACTAATGAAAAACTGTTTTTT. V gene TRBV19 combines with J gene TRBJ1-4; 11 bases are a match to TRBD1. V trimming: 5 bases; J trimming: 2 bases; junction bases outside the gene matches: 10. Germline V CDR1 and CDR2: LNHDA, SQIVND (reference sequence). The CDR3 is 18 residues long.

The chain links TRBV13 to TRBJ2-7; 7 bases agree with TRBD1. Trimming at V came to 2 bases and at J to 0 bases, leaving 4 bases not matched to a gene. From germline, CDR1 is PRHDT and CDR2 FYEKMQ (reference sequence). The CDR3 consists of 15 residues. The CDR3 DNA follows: TGTGCCAGCAGCTTAAGGGGGCTACCCTCCTACGAGCAGTACTTC. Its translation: CASSLRGLPSYEQYF.

In DNA form, the CDR3 reads TGCGCCAGCAGCCAAGACAGTTTCCCTAGCGGAAGCACAGATACGCAGTATTTT. Residues: CASSQDSFPSGSTDTQYF. The V and J genes are TRBV4-3 and TRBJ2-3, with TRBD2 matching over 7 bases. The CDR3 runs 18 residues. Germline trimming cut 0 bases from V and 0 bases from J; bases unmatched to any gene: 9. The germline V gene encodes CDR1 LGHNA and CDR2 YSLEER.

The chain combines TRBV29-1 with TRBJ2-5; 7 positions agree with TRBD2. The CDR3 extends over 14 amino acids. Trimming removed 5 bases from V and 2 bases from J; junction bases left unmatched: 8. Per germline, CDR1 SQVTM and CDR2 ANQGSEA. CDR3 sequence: CSVRGGRAQETQYF. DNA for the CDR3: TGCAGCGTTCGAGGTGGGAGGGCACAAGAGACCCAGTACTTC.

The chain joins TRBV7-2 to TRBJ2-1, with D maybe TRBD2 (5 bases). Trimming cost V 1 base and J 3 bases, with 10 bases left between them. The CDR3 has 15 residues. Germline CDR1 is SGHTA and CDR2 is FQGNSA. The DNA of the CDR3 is TGTGCCAGCAGCTTAGGGTTCAGCGGCTACAATGAGCAGTTCTTC. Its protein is CASSLGFSGYNEQFF.

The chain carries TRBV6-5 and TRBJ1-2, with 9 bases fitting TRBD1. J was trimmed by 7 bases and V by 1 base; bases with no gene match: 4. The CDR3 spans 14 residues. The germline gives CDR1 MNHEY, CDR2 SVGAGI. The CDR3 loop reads CASSYFPGQGGYTF. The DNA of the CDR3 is TGTGCCAGCAGTTACTTTCCGGGACAGGGTGGCTACACCTTC.

Here the CDR3 reads CASSDHRLANTDTQYF. CDR3 bases: TGCGCCAGCAGTGATCACCGGCTAGCCAACACAGATACGCAGTATTTT. V gene TRBV10-1 combines with J gene TRBJ2-3, with D possibly being TRBD2 (5 bases). CDR3 length: 16 amino acids. With 3 bases removed from V and 2 bases from J, the gap between germline ends came to 15 bases. Germline loops: CDR1 WNHNN, CDR2 SYGVQD (reference sequence).

CDR3: CASSQGFAGDEQFF. The CDR3 DNA is TGTGCCAGCTCCCAGGGGTTCGCGGGCGATGAGCAGTTCTTC. This chain links TRBV7-2 with TRBJ2-1; weak D call: TRBD1 (6 bases). This CDR3 region has 14 residues. V dropped 8 bases and J dropped 8 bases, with 19 bases sitting between them. Germline-derived CDR1 and CDR2 are SGHTA and FQGNSA.

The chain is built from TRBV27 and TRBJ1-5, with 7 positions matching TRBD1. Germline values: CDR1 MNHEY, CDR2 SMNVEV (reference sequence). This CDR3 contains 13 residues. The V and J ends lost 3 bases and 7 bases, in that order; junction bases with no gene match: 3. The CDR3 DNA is TGTGCCAGCAGTTTCACAGGGGAACAGCCCCAGCATTTT. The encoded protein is CASSFTGEQPQHF.

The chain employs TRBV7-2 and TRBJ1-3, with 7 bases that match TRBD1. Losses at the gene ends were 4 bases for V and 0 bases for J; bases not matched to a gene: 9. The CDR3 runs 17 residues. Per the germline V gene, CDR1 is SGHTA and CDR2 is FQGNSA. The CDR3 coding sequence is TGTGCCAGCAGCTCCCCGGGGACAGAGCGCTCTGGAAACACCATATATTTT. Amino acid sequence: CASSSPGTERSGNTIYF.

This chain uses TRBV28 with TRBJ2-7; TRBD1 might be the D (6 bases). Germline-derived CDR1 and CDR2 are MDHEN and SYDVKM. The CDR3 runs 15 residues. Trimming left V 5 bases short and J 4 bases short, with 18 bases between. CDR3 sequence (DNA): TGTGCCAGCAGTCCGACCGGGACAACTTTTTACGAGCAGTACTTC. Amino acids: CASSPTGTTFYEQYF.

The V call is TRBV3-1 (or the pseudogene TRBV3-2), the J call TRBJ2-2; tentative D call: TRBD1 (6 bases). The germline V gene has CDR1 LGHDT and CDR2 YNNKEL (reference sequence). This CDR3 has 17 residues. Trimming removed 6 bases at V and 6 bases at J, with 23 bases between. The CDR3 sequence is CASSRKSRGPIPGELFF. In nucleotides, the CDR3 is TGTGCCAGCAGTCGAAAAAGCAGGGGCCCGATTCCCGGGGAGCTGTTTTTT.

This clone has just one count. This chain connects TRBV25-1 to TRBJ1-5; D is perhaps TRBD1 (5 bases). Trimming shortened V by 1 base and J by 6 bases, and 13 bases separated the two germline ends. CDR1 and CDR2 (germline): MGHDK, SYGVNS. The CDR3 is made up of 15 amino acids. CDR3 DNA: TGTGCCAGCAGTGAATCCGGGGGAGGTGCTCAGCCCCAGCATTTT. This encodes CASSESGGGAQPQHF. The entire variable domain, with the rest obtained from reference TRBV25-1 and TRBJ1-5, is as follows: EADIYQTPRYLVIGTGKKITLECSQTMGHDKMYWYQQDPGMELHLIHYSYGVNSTEKGDLSSESTVSRIRTEHFPLTLESARPSHTSQYLCASSESGGGAQPQHFGDGTRLSIL.

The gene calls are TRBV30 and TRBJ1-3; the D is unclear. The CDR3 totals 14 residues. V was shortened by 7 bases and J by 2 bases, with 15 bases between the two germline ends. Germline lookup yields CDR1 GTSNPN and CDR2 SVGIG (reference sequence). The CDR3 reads CASSFDGTGNTIYF. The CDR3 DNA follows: TGTGCCTCCAGCTTCGACGGGACTGGAAACACCATATATTTT. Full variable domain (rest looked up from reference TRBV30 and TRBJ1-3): SQTIHQWPATLVQPVGSPLSLECTVEGTSNPNLYWYRQAAGRGLQLLFYSVGIGQISSEVPQNLSASRPQDRQFILSSKKLLLSDSGFYLCASSFDGTGNTIYFGEGSWLTVV.

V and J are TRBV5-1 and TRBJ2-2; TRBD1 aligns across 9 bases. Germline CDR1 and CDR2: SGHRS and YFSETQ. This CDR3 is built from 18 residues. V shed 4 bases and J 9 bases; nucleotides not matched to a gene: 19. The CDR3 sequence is CASSLEYTGTGLLRELFF. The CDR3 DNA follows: TGCGCCAGCAGCCTAGAGTATACCGGGACAGGGCTTCTCCGGGAGCTGTTTTTT.

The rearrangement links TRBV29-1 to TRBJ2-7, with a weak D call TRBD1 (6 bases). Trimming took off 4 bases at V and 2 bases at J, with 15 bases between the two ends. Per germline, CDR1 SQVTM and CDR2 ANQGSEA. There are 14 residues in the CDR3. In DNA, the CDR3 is TGCAGCGTTGGGGACACCTATAAGCCCTACGAGCAGTACTTC. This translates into CSVGDTYKPYEQYF.

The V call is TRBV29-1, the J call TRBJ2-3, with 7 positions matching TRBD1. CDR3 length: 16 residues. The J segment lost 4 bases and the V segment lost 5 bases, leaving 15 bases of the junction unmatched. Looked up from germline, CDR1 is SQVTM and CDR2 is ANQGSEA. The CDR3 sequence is CSVRRSATGKADTQYF. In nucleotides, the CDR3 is TGCAGCGTTCGGAGGTCGGCGACAGGGAAGGCAGATACGCAGTATTTT.

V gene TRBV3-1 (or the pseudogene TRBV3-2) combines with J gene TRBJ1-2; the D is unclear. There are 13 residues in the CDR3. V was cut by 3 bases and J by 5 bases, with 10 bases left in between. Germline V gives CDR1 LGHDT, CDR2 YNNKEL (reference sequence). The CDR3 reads CASSQLREYGYTF. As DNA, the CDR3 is TGTGCCAGCAGCCAGTTAAGGGAGTATGGCTACACCTTC.

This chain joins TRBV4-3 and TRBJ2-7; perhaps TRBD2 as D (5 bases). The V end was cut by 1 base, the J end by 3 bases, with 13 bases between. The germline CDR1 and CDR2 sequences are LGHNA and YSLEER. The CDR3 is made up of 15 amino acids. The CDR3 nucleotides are TGCGCCAGCAGCCAAGTAGGACGGGGAATCTACGAGCAGTACTTC. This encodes CASSQVGRGIYEQYF.